This T cell receptor (beta chain) was obtained from a study of T cells expressing NK-cell markers. TCRdb reworked the 5' RACE reads into one entry per CDR3 protein, no DNA. The sample includes hundreds of thousands of distinct CDR3 sequences. Germline-derived CDR1 and CDR2 are SQVTM and ANQGSEA. The CDR3 totals 15 residues. The receptor's source is a man aged 18-75 years in good health. The chain joins TRBV29-1 to TRBJ2-7; the TCRdb D gene call, TRBD2, has no DNA to confirm it. Specimen: blood T cells: a sorted CD56 or NKG2C T cell subset, CD4+ or CD8+ T cells, or bulk PBMC T cells (not recorded which). This CDR3 reads CSVEKSSGSSYEQYF.